The present TCR beta chain was sequenced within a study of blood T cell repertoires in COVID-19. Study summary: Donors in the United States, Italy and Spain gave samples during acute or convalescent COVID-19.

Original processing notes: It was from reference gene primer amplification that nucleated cell counts were estimated. TCRdb keeps only in-frame clones here, not all; method: immunoSEQ multiplex PCR. V and J calls and clone size are as listed in that table; D and trimming were resolved from the DNA. The sample lists roughly 170,000 clones; about nine tenths were seen once. V lost 4 bases and J lost 11, with 14 bases in between. CDR1 is SQVTM, CDR2 ANQGSEA, per germline. There are 11 residues in the CDR3. This TCR was sampled from a man in his fifties or sixties with acute or convalescent COVID-19. The V gene is TRBV29-1, the J gene TRBJ1-1, with D perhaps TRBD1 (6 bases). The sequenced sample consisted of peripheral blood. Here the CDR3 reads CSVVDPGEAFF. As DNA, the CDR3 is TGCAGCGTTGTAGACCCAGGGGAGGCTTTCTTT.